What follows describes a single T cell receptor beta chain. This may be a read error, as it is one base from a much larger clone. Patients were excluded because of uncontrolled infection, other autoimmune disease, pregnancy or lactation. Germline CDR1 SGHTS, CDR2 YDEGEE. This CDR3 is built from 14 residues. TCR beta CDR3 region amplification was performed from RNA transcripts. The HTBI primer set drove a first-round RT-PCR of the TCR CDR3. A single record per CDR3 protein comes from TCRdb applying MiXCR to the multiplex PCR reads. The profile shows over 250,000 distinct CDR3 sequences, roughly 13% of them singletons. This record comes from a study of T cells in Graves' hyperthyroidism and ophthalmopathy.

Sequencing was done on a sample of blood. This TCR derives from a woman aged 40 to 55 with Graves' ophthalmopathy. V and J are TRBV5-8 and TRBJ1-3; 8 bases align to TRBD1. The CDR3 nucleotides read TGTGCCATCAGCTTGGGAGACAGGGGCGACACCATATATTTT. It specifies CAISLGDRGDTIYF.